Listed below are T cell receptor beta chains from one sample, sequenced in a study of long-term antiretroviral therapy in people with HIV. Produced via immunoSEQ multiplex PCR; TCRdb's table is partial and in-frame only. The table includes roughly 30,000 clones, around 95% detected once. The source material was unsorted PBMCs, sampled 5.3 years after starting antiretroviral therapy. These receptors all come from a man aged 45-65 years with HIV. CDR3s include the opening cysteine and the closing phenylalanine or tryptophan. The D gene is left open where the match is weak. Not every row has a clone size; where given, it reads once, few, many or a size class.

CASSISSNQPQHF	TGTGCCAGTAGTATAAGTAGCAATCAGCCCCAGCATTTT	TRBJ1-5	NA	NA	TRBV19
CASSQEGAVNTEAFF	TGCGCCAGCAGCCAAGAAGGGGCGGTGAACACTGAAGCTTTCTTT	TRBJ1-1	once	NA	TRBV4-3
CASSFGRAGGYTF	TGTGCCAGCAGTTTCGGGAGGGCCGGGGGCTACACCTTC	TRBJ1-2	NA	NA	TRBV28
CASSLGDRRMLAKNIQYF	TGTGCCAGCAGCTTGGGGGACAGGCGGATGTTAGCCAAAAACATTCAGTACTTC	TRBJ2-4	NA	TRBD1	TRBV5-6
CASSLGSGGAYEQYF	TGTGCCAGCAGCTTAGGCAGCGGGGGGGCCTACGAGCAGTACTTC	TRBJ2-7	NA	TRBD2	TRBV7-2
CASSPGGGEQFF	TGTGCCAGCAGCCCCGGGGGGGGTGAGCAGTTCTTC	TRBJ2-1	NA	TRBD2	TRBV7-3
CASSQLAGDYNEQFF	TGTGCCAGCAGCCAACTAGCGGGGGACTACAATGAGCAGTTCTTC	TRBJ2-1	NA	TRBD2	TRBV14
CASSRTGSTDTQYF	TGTGCCAGCAGCCGGACAGGTTCCACAGATACGCAGTATTTT	TRBJ2-3	NA	TRBD1	TRBV6-5
CASSYGQGANTIYF	TGTGCCAGCAGTTACGGACAGGGGGCGAACACCATATATTTT	TRBJ1-3	NA	TRBD1	TRBV6-6
CASSFSAREREQYF	TGTGCCAGCAGCTTCTCGGCCAGGGAAAGGGAGCAGTACTTC	TRBJ2-7	NA	NA	TRBV7-9
CASSLGQDTEAFF	TGCGCCAGCAGCCTCGGACAGGACACTGAAGCTTTCTTT	TRBJ1-1	NA	TRBD1	TRBV4-1
CASSHPTGGYGYTF	TGTGCCAGCTCTCACCCAACAGGGGGTTATGGCTACACCTTC	TRBJ1-2	NA	TRBD1	TRBV18
CASSFGQGANSPLHF	TGTGCCAGCAGTTTTGGACAGGGAGCTAATTCACCCCTCCACTTT	TRBJ1-6	NA	TRBD1	TRBV27
CASSPVSGAGLDTQYF	TGTGCCAGCAGCCCGGTGTCGGGGGCGGGGTTGGATACGCAGTATTTT	TRBJ2-3	few	NA	TRBV7-8
CASSQEEGPYTEAFF	TGCGCCAGCAGCCAAGAGGAAGGACCCTACACTGAAGCTTTCTTT	TRBJ1-1	once	NA	TRBV4-3
CASSPWGQGETYEQYF	TGTGCCAGCTCACCATGGGGACAGGGTGAAACCTACGAGCAGTACTTC	TRBJ2-7	NA	TRBD1	TRBV18
CASSSEGSGGAVQYF	TGTGCCAGCAGCTCAGAGGGTAGCGGGGGGGCGGTGCAGTACTTC	TRBJ2-7	NA	TRBD2	TRBV7-2
CASSLAAGGTDTQYF	TGTGCCAGCAGCCTAGCAGCGGGGGGCACAGATACGCAGTATTTT	TRBJ2-3	NA	TRBD2	TRBV11-2